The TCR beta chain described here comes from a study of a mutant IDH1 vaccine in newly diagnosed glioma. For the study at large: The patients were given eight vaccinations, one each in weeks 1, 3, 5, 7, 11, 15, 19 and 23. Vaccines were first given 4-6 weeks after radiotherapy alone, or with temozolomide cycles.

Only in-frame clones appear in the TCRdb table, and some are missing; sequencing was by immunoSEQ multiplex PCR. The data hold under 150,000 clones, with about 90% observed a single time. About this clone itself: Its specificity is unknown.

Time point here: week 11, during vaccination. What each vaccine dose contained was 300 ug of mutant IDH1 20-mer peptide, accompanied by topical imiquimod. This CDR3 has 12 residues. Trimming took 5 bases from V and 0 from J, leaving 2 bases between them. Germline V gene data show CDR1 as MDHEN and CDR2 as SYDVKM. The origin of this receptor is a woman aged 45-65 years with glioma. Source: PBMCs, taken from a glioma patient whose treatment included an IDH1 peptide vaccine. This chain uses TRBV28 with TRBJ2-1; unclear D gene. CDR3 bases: TGTGCCAGCAGTCGCTCCTACAATGAGCAGTTCTTC. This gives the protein CASSRSYNEQFF.